This is a list of T cell receptor beta chains from one sample in a study of early T cells in non-severe SARS-CoV-2 infection. Each CDR3 protein gets one entry after TCRdb re-called the 5' RACE reads with MiXCR. Altogether about 69,000 distinct CDR3 sequences are present, roughly an eighth being singletons, with the ten largest covering roughly 5.8%. Sample: whole blood, taken at baseline. Receptors were obtained from an adult who was a healthcare worker with PCR-confirmed SARS-CoV-2 infection or an uninfected control (not recorded which). CDR3s include the opening cysteine and the closing phenylalanine or tryptophan. D genes are given only for firm matches. Part of the rows lack a size; the others show once, few, many or a class for expanded clones.

cdr3_nt	cdr3_aa	d_call	v_call	j_call	clone_size
TGTGCCAGCAGCAAAAGAGATGTTAGGGGTGGAAACACCATATATTTT	CASSKRDVRGGNTIYF	NA	TRBV21-1	TRBJ1-3	many
TGTGCCAGCACCTTGTCTCTCCGTAACTATGGCTACACCTTC	CASTLSLRNYGYTF	NA	TRBV5-5	TRBJ1-2	NA
TGTGCCAGCAGCTTAGCACAGCACACTGAAGCTTTCTTT	CASSLAQHTEAFF	NA	TRBV7-8	TRBJ1-1	few
TGTGCCACCAGCAGACCCGGTAGGGGGCCGGGATTGTCGGAAGCTTTCTTT	CATSRPGRGPGLSEAFF	TRBD1	TRBV15	TRBJ1-1	few
TGCGCCAGCAGAAAGAACACTGAAGCTTTCTTT	CASRKNTEAFF	NA	TRBV5-1	TRBJ1-1	many
TGTGCCAGCAGTTTAGCTCGAGACGGGACTAGCGGGAACACCGGGGAGCTGTTTTTT	CASSLARDGTSGNTGELFF	TRBD2	TRBV12-3/TRBV12-4	TRBJ2-2	few
TGTGCCAGCAGCTTAGGGCCTCAAGCGGGAGACACAGATACGCAGTATTTT	CASSLGPQAGDTDTQYF	TRBD2	TRBV7-3	TRBJ2-3	many
TGTGCCAGCGATACAATCCTCGGGACTGCCACCTTCGAGCAGTACTTC	CASDTILGTATFEQYF	NA	TRBV6-2/TRBV6-3	TRBJ2-7	NA
TGCAGTGCTAGAGTGAGGGACACTGAAGCTTTCTTT	CSARVRDTEAFF	NA	TRBV20-1	TRBJ1-1	NA
TGTGCCAGCACCCAGGGTAAGAAGTATGAGCAGTTCTTC	CASTQGKKYEQFF	NA	TRBV12-3/TRBV12-4	TRBJ2-1	NA
TGTGCCAGCAGCTTAACCCGCCGGGATGCCGTGTTCTTC	CASSLTRRDAVFF	NA	TRBV7-3	TRBJ2-1	NA
TGCAGCGTGCCACAGGGGGCGCGAGAGACCCAGTACTTC	CSVPQGARETQYF	TRBD1	TRBV29-1	TRBJ2-5	NA
TGTGCCAGCAGCCGCGACAGAGACACCATATATTTT	CASSRDRDTIYF	NA	TRBV4-2	TRBJ1-3	few
TGTGCCCCCAAACAGGGTTACGGGTACGAGCAGTACTTC	CAPKQGYGYEQYF	NA	TRBV4-2	TRBJ2-7	NA
TGTGCCAGCAGCGTAGATCTAGGCGGGGAGCTGTTTTTT	CASSVDLGGELFF	NA	TRBV9	TRBJ2-2	NA
TGTGCCAGCAGCTTAGGACGGCTAGCGGGAGCCTACAATGAGCAGTTCTTC	CASSLGRLAGAYNEQFF	TRBD2	TRBV11-2	TRBJ2-1	few
TGTGCCAGCAGTGTAGGGTTGGAGACCCAGTACTTC	CASSVGLETQYF	NA	TRBV2	TRBJ2-5	NA
TGTGCCAGCAGCTTAGCAGCGGGAGGGGGTGAGCAGTTCTTC	CASSLAAGGGEQFF	TRBD2	TRBV7-2	TRBJ2-1	many
TGTGCCAGCTCACCACCGTGGACAGGGAACGGGGATACGCAGTATTTT	CASSPPWTGNGDTQYF	TRBD1	TRBV18	TRBJ2-3	NA
TGTGCCAGCAGCACCGACCATAACTATGGCTACACCTTC	CASSTDHNYGYTF	NA	TRBV3-1	TRBJ1-2	few
TGCAGTGCCGCGGACAGAACCTCCTATGGCTACACCTTC	CSAADRTSYGYTF	NA	TRBV20-1	TRBJ1-2	many
TGTGCCATCAGGGACGAGAATAATGAAAAACTGTTTTTT	CAIRDENNEKLFF	NA	TRBV10-3	TRBJ1-4	few
TGTGCCAGCAGGGACAGTAGTGCAGATACGCAGTATTTT	CASRDSSADTQYF	NA	TRBV6-6	TRBJ2-3	few
TGCGCCAGCAGTCAGTCCGGGGAGCTGTTTTTT	CASSQSGELFF	NA	TRBV4-1	TRBJ2-2	NA
TGTGCCAGCAGCTTTTCGCGGGAGAGCGAGCAGTACTTC	CASSFSRESEQYF	TRBD2	TRBV7-2	TRBJ2-7	NA
TGTGCCAGCAGTGAGGCAGGAGGTTTTTCAGATACGCAGTATTTT	CASSEAGGFSDTQYF	NA	TRBV2	TRBJ2-3	few
TGTGCCAGCAGTGAACTGGGCACGGCTTTCTTT	CASSELGTAFF	NA	TRBV2	TRBJ1-1	few
TGTGCTAGTGGTTTCCCCCAGAGCGGCTACACCTTC	CASGFPQSGYTF	NA	TRBV12-5	TRBJ1-2	NA
TGTGCCAGCAGGCGAGGGACAGTTAGGTTCTACGAGCAGTACTTC	CASRRGTVRFYEQYF	TRBD1	TRBV11-2	TRBJ2-7	NA
TGTGCCACCAGCAGAGCTAGGACAGGGAATGACGAGCAGTACTTC	CATSRARTGNDEQYF	TRBD1	TRBV15	TRBJ2-7	NA
TGTGCCAGCAGTTTAGCGGGGCAGAACACTGAAGCTTTCTTT	CASSLAGQNTEAFF	NA	TRBV27	TRBJ1-1	many
TGTGCCATCCGGACGGGGGCTGAAGCTTTCTTT	CAIRTGAEAFF	NA	TRBV10-3	TRBJ1-1	many
TGTGCCAGCAGCCAAGTCTCCAGGGGCGGCTACACCTTC	CASSQVSRGGYTF	NA	TRBV3-1	TRBJ1-2	many
TGCAGCGTTGGAAGCAATCAGCCCCAGCATTTT	CSVGSNQPQHF	NA	TRBV29-1	TRBJ1-5	many
TGTGCCAGCAGCCAGATTACAGGGTATTACAATGAGCAGTTCTTC	CASSQITGYYNEQFF	NA	TRBV14	TRBJ2-1	few
TGTGCCAGCAGCTCGGGACTAGCGGGAGGGAATGAGCAGTTCTTC	CASSSGLAGGNEQFF	TRBD2	TRBV7-2	TRBJ2-1	many
TGTGCCTACAACGACAGGGAGGCTACGGGGAACGCTGAAGCTTTCTTT	CAYNDREATGNAEAFF	TRBD1	TRBV30	TRBJ1-1	few
TGTGCCAGCCGGAGGACCCTGAACACCGGGGAGCTGTTTTTT	CASRRTLNTGELFF	NA	TRBV19	TRBJ2-2	NA
TGTGCCAGCAGCAAGAGGACTAGTGGGTTTCACGAGCAGTACTTC	CASSKRTSGFHEQYF	TRBD2	TRBV7-9	TRBJ2-7	NA
TGTGCCAGCTCGGGACAGGACTATGGCTACACCTTC	CASSGQDYGYTF	TRBD1	TRBV9	TRBJ1-2	few
TGTGCCAGCAGTTACTTTTCAGGGTATGGCTACACCTTC	CASSYFSGYGYTF	NA	TRBV6-2/TRBV6-3	TRBJ1-2	NA